The 30 T cell receptor beta chains below come from one sample, sequenced in a study of cytomegalovirus exposure and HLA in healthy donors. Both 60 Vbeta primers and 13 Jbeta primers went into the PCR. Measured with immunoSEQ multiplex PCR; TCRdb has only the in-frame clones, and not every one. The sample spans fewer than 85,000 clones; the ten largest clones claim 4.5% to 5%. Sequencing was carried out using PBMCs. These receptor sequences come from a woman between 40 and 55 years old in good health and CMV-seropositive.

The rearrangement uses TRBV28 and TRBJ1-4, with D uncertain. Trimming removed 6 bases at V and 5 bases at J, with 10 bases between. The CDR3 spans 13 residues. Germline-derived CDR1 and CDR2 are MDHEN and SYDVKM. DNA of the CDR3: TGTGCCAGCAGAAAGAGAGGGAATGAAAAACTGTTTTTT. Translating it yields CASRKRGNEKLFF.

V gene TRBV15 combines with J gene TRBJ2-7, with 16 nucleotides matching TRBD2. This CDR3 region has 16 residues. Per the germline V gene, CDR1 is LNHNV and CDR2 is YYDKDF (reference sequence). Trimming removed 1 base from V and 4 bases from J; junction bases left unmatched: 1. The DNA of the CDR3 is TGTGCCACCAGCAGAGGGGGACTAGCGGGGGGGTACGAGCAGTACTTC. This encodes CATSRGGLAGGYEQYF.

The rearrangement uses TRBV28 and TRBJ2-5; tentative D call: TRBD1 (6 bases). The J call is doubtful: the DNA matches TRBJ2-7 better. This CDR3 region has 11 residues. Germline values: CDR1 MDHEN, CDR2 SYDVKM. The chain's CDR3 is CASVGTREQYF. The CDR3 DNA is TGTGCCAGCGTCGGGACACGCGAGCAGTACTTC.

The V call is TRBV4-1, the J call TRBJ2-6, with TRBD1 matching 8 bases. The CDR3 is 16 amino acids. Germline V CDR1 and CDR2: MGHRA, YSYEKL. V lost 2 bases to trimming and J lost 4 bases; unmatched junction nucleotides: 4. CDR3 protein: CASSQPGGIGANVLTF. The CDR3 nucleotides are TGCGCCAGCAGCCAACCAGGGGGCATCGGGGCCAACGTCCTGACTTTC.

The CDR3 DNA sequence: TGTGCCAGCATTCCAAAGCGGGAAGGTACGCAGTATTTT. Translation: CASIPKREGTQYF. V gene TRBV6-5 combines with J gene TRBJ2-3, with 7 bases fitting TRBD2. The germline CDR1 and CDR2 sequences are MNHEY and SVGAGI. The V segment lost 7 bases and the J segment 8 bases; nucleotides outside the gene matches: 9. The CDR3 runs to 13 residues.

The chain uses TRBV29-1 and TRBJ1-1; the D gene is possibly TRBD1 (5 bases). In germline, CDR1 is SQVTM, CDR2 ANQGSEA. V shed 4 bases and J shed 7 bases, with 10 bases lying between them. The CDR3 runs to 11 residues. DNA of the CDR3: TGCAGCGTTGGCAGGACATTTGAAGCTTTCTTT. This codes for CSVGRTFEAFF. Based on the CDR3 plus reference TRBV29-1 and TRBJ1-1, the full variable domain is SAVISQKPSRDICQRGTSLTIQCQVDSQVTMMFWYRQQPGQSLTLIATANQGSEATYESGFVIDKFPISRPNLTFSTLTVSNMSPEDSSIYLCSVGRTFEAFFGQGTRLTVV.

This sequence joins TRBV6-5 and TRBJ1-2; the match to TRBD1 covers 7 bases. The trim removed 4 bases at V and 2 bases at J, leaving 4 bases unmatched. This CDR3 is built from 14 residues. From germline, CDR1 is MNHEY and CDR2 SVGAGI. The CDR3 loop is CASSLTGLNYGYTF. The CDR3, as DNA: TGTGCCAGCAGTTTGACAGGGCTAAACTATGGCTACACCTTC.

The chain carries TRBV6-1 and TRBJ2-5; 9 nucleotides line up with TRBD1. The J call is doubtful: the DNA matches TRBJ2-7 better. Looked up from germline, CDR1 is MNHNS and CDR2 is SASEGT. The CDR3 is 14 amino acids. This CDR3 is CASRRTGVPSEQYF. DNA for the CDR3: TGTGCCAGCAGGCGGACAGGGGTTCCGAGCGAGCAGTACTTC.

V gene TRBV6-5 combines with J gene TRBJ2-7, with TRBD2 matching over 11 bases. Germline V CDR1 and CDR2: MNHEY, SVGAGI. The length of the CDR3 is 14 residues. Trimming took 7 bases from V and 2 from J; bases not matched to a gene: 4. The CDR3 protein is CASTLTSGTYEQYF. DNA for the CDR3: TGTGCCAGCACCTTGACTAGCGGGACCTACGAGCAGTACTTC.

The V and J genes are TRBV6-6 and TRBJ2-3, with D possibly matching TRBD1 (6 bases). V gave up 5 bases and J gave up 1 base, with 10 bases separating them. This CDR3 has 14 amino acids. The germline V gene has CDR1 MNHNY and CDR2 SVGAGI (reference sequence). The CDR3 DNA reads as TGTGCCAGCAGTGGGGGCGTCGGCACAGATACGCAGTATTTT. Translated: CASSGGVGTDTQYF.

This chain links TRBV7-9 with TRBJ2-1; tentatively, D is TRBD2 (6 bases). The CDR3 totals 13 residues. The germline V gene encodes CDR1 SEHNR and CDR2 FQNEAQ (reference sequence). Deletions cut 2 bases from V and 6 bases from J, with 8 bases between. CDR3 coding DNA: TGTGCCAGCAGCTTAAACGGGGGCAATGAGCAGTTCTTC. Its translation: CASSLNGGNEQFF.

This chain joins TRBV12-5 and TRBJ2-2, with a weak D call TRBD1 (6 bases). The CDR3 is 19 residues long. V lost 0 bases, J lost 0 bases, and 17 bases lay in between. Germline V gives CDR1 LGHNT, CDR2 FRNRAP. The CDR3 protein is CASGLVSVTGWSNTGELFF. The CDR3 bases are TGTGCTAGTGGTTTGGTATCCGTGACAGGATGGTCGAACACCGGGGAGCTGTTTTTT.

V gene TRBV28 combines with J gene TRBJ1-2, with D possibly being TRBD1 (5 bases). Trimming shortened V by 0 bases and J by 6 bases, and 11 bases separated the two germline ends. There are 14 residues in the CDR3. From germline, CDR1 is MDHEN and CDR2 SYDVKM. Written as DNA, the CDR3 is TGTGCCAGCAGTTTATGGCAGGGATCAAATGGCTACACCTTC. Encoded protein: CASSLWQGSNGYTF.

The chain is built from TRBV28 and TRBJ1-2; possibly TRBD1 for D (5 bases). Trimming removed 3 bases from V and 5 bases from J, with 10 bases in between. Germline V CDR1 and CDR2: MDHEN, SYDVKM. The CDR3 extends over 13 amino acids. CDR3 amino acids: CASSFRREYGYTF. CDR3 bases: TGTGCCAGCAGTTTTCGCAGGGAATATGGCTACACCTTC.

The chain carries TRBV19 and TRBJ2-7; TRBD1 aligns across 9 bases. The V segment lost 5 bases and the J segment 2 bases; nucleotides outside the gene matches: 4. CDR1 is LNHDA and CDR2 is SQIVND in the germline V gene (reference sequence). The CDR3 has 14 amino acids. CDR3 amino acids: CASSPRQGAYEQYF. DNA for the CDR3: TGTGCCAGTAGTCCTCGACAGGGGGCCTACGAGCAGTACTTC.

The gene calls are TRBV4-1 and TRBJ2-3; TRBD2 matches 8 bases. Trimming cost V 7 bases and J 4 bases; bases outside gene matches: 13. Per the germline V gene, CDR1 is MGHRA and CDR2 is YSYEKL. The CDR3 totals 16 residues. The CDR3 region has the DNA TGCGCCAGCACCACCCTGGGAAGCGGGGGTTCAGATACGCAGTATTTT. Translating it yields CASTTLGSGGSDTQYF.

The chain joins TRBV11-3 to TRBJ1-1; 9 bases fit TRBD1. Germline V lookup: CDR1 SGHNT, CDR2 YENEEA. There are 17 residues in the CDR3. V shed 1 base and J 6 bases; nucleotides not matched to a gene: 12. The DNA of the CDR3 is TGTGCCAGCAGCTTAGGGGGCAATACAGGGGGCGTCGCTGAAGCTTTCTTT. Translating gives CASSLGGNTGGVAEAFF.

The chain links TRBV7-9 to TRBJ1-3; perhaps TRBD1 as D (6 bases). Germline loops: CDR1 SEHNR, CDR2 FQNEAQ (reference sequence). This CDR3 comprises 15 residues. Trimming took 2 bases from V and 2 from J, leaving 10 bases between them. The DNA of the CDR3 is TGTGCCAGCAGCTTAAACAGGGACCCTGGAAACACCATATATTTT. Residues: CASSLNRDPGNTIYF.

The chain combines TRBV4-1 with TRBJ2-7; 7 bases align to TRBD1. Losses at the gene ends were 4 bases for V and 4 bases for J; bases not matched to a gene: 7. CDR3 length equals 14 residues. From germline, CDR1 is MGHRA and CDR2 YSYEKL. In DNA form, the CDR3 reads TGCGCCAGCAGCCCCGGGACAGTTGGATACGAGCAGTACTTC. Translating it yields CASSPGTVGYEQYF.

V usage is TRBV6-6 and J usage is TRBJ2-2; the match to TRBD2 covers 9 bases. Trimming removed 5 bases from V and 6 bases from J; junction bases left unmatched: 7. The CDR3 is 15 residues long. Germline lookup yields CDR1 MNHNY and CDR2 SVGAGI (reference sequence). The CDR3 sequence: CASSGAGGGSGELFF. CDR3 bases: TGTGCCAGCAGTGGAGCGGGGGGAGGGTCCGGGGAGCTGTTTTTT.

The chain joins TRBV5-1 to TRBJ2-5; 10 bases fit TRBD2. The junction had 4 bases not matched to a gene; V was cut back by 0 bases and J by 2 bases. The CDR3 length is 16 residues. The germline V gene encodes CDR1 SGHRS and CDR2 YFSETQ. In DNA form, the CDR3 reads TGCGCCAGCAGCTTGGGGCTAGCGGGGGCTCAAGAGACCCAGTACTTC. Its protein product is CASSLGLAGAQETQYF. Combining the CDR3 with reference TRBV5-1 and TRBJ2-5 gives the whole variable domain KAGVTQTPRYLIKTRGQQVTLSCSPISGHRSVSWYQQTPGQGLQFLFEYFSETQRNKGNFPGRFSGRQFSNSRSEMNVSTLELGDSALYLCASSLGLAGAQETQYFGPGTRLLVL.

The chain recombines TRBV18 with TRBJ2-6, with 11 bases identical to TRBD1. The J segment lost 0 bases and the V segment lost 3 bases, leaving 7 bases of the junction unmatched. The CDR3 contains 19 residues. Looked up from germline, CDR1 is KGHSH and CDR2 is LQKENI. The chain's CDR3 is CASSPAGQGGPSGANVLTF. CDR3 in DNA: TGTGCCAGCTCACCTGCGGGACAGGGGGGACCCTCTGGGGCCAACGTCCTGACTTTC.

The chain combines TRBV28 with TRBJ2-7, with 7 positions matching TRBD2. J was trimmed by 11 bases and V by 4 bases; bases with no gene match: 11. The germline gives CDR1 MDHEN, CDR2 SYDVKM. This CDR3 spans 13 amino acids. CDR3 protein: CASSWEGGPKEYF. The CDR3 nucleotides are TGTGCCAGCAGTTGGGAGGGAGGGCCGAAGGAGTACTTC.

The V and J genes are TRBV7-2 and TRBJ1-6; 7 bases align to TRBD1. Losses at the gene ends were 5 bases for V and 10 bases for J; bases not matched to a gene: 11. There are 15 residues in the CDR3. The germline gives CDR1 SGHTA, CDR2 FQGNSA. The CDR3: CASSPIRQGRSPLHF. The CDR3 bases are TGTGCCAGCAGCCCTATTCGACAGGGACGATCACCCCTCCACTTT.

The chain recombines TRBV5-1 with TRBJ1-5; TRBD1 is a possible D gene (5 bases). The V and J ends lost 4 bases and 2 bases respectively, with 10 bases between them. This CDR3 comprises 14 residues. Germline V gene data show CDR1 as SGHRS and CDR2 as YFSETQ. CDR3 coding DNA: TGCGCCAGCAGCCCCGGACATCGCAATCAGCCCCAGCATTTT. Protein sequence: CASSPGHRNQPQHF.

The CDR3 region is CASSSPRGRRNEQFF. The CDR3 DNA is TGTGCCAGTAGTTCTCCCAGGGGAAGAAGGAATGAGCAGTTCTTC. This rearrangement joins TRBV19 to TRBJ2-1, with D maybe TRBD1 (6 bases). The CDR3 has 15 amino acids. Per the germline V gene, CDR1 is LNHDA and CDR2 is SQIVND (reference sequence). V dropped 5 bases and J dropped 7 bases, with 18 bases sitting between them.

The rearrangement links TRBV28 to TRBJ1-1; 7 bases are a match to TRBD1. CDR1 is MDHEN and CDR2 is SYDVKM in the germline V gene. The CDR3 consists of 14 residues. Trimming cost V 4 bases and J 3 bases; bases outside gene matches: 5. CDR3: CASSSYRGYTEAFF. In DNA, the CDR3 is TGTGCCAGCAGTTCGTACAGGGGATACACTGAAGCTTTCTTT.

This chain connects TRBV19 to TRBJ1-1, with 7 bases aligning to TRBD1. With 7 bases clipped from V and 2 bases from J, the junction kept 13 bases outside the gene matches. The CDR3 is made up of 16 amino acids. CDR1 and CDR2 from the germline V gene are LNHDA and SQIVND (reference sequence). In nucleotides, the CDR3 is TGTGCCAGTACCCCGGACAGGATAAGACTCAACACTGAAGCTTTCTTT. It encodes CASTPDRIRLNTEAFF.

The CDR3 DNA sequence: TGTGCCAGCAGCGTAGCTTGGTCGGAAGGACACATCTATGGCTACACCTTC. It yields the protein CASSVAWSEGHIYGYTF. The V gene is TRBV9, the J gene TRBJ1-2; TRBD1 is a possible D gene (5 bases). The V gene lost 0 bases and the J gene lost 4 bases, with 19 bases spanning the gap. Per germline, CDR1 SGDLS and CDR2 YYNGEE. The CDR3 covers 17 residues. Full variable domain (outside the CDR3, taken from reference TRBV9 and TRBJ1-2): DSGVTQTPKHLITATGQRVTLRCSPRSGDLSVYWYQQSLDQGLQFLIQYYNGEERAKGNILERFSAQQFPDLHSELNLSSLELGDSALYFCASSVAWSEGHIYGYTFGSGTRLTVV.

The chain couples TRBV13 to TRBJ1-2; 7 bases fit TRBD1. Germline CDR1 reads PRHDT; CDR2 reads FYEKMQ (reference sequence). Trimming removed 5 bases from V and 3 bases from J; junction bases left unmatched: 6. The length of the CDR3 is 14 residues. The CDR3 nucleotides are TGTGCCAGCAGCCGTACAGGGGTTGACTATGGCTACACCTTC. It encodes CASSRTGVDYGYTF.